This TCR beta chain was identified during a study of blood T cell repertoires in COVID-19. As for the study in general: Researchers got acute and convalescent COVID-19 samples from the United States, Italy and Spain. Sample material is recorded as cDNA or gDNA derived from T cells, B-cell-depleted T cells, or PBMCs.

Trimming took 2 bases from V and 6 from J, leaving 17 bases between them. This CDR3 region has 16 residues. Germline-derived CDR1 and CDR2 are MGHRA and YSYEKL. Authors' processing steps: Amplifying reference gene primers gave estimates of nucleated cell counts. Here immunoSEQ multiplex PCR was the method, and the copy in TCRdb shows in-frame clones only, minus some. V, J and clone size were drawn from that table, and D and trimming were deduced from the DNA. The data contain tens of thousands of clones, around 76% of them seen just once; the ten biggest clones take up 25% to 30%. The gene calls are TRBV4-1 and TRBJ2-1, with D possibly TRBD1 on 6 matching bases. This TCR came from a woman older than 75 with active or convalescent COVID-19. Sequencing was carried out using peripheral blood. The CDR3 loop is CASSQTGTPGANEQFF. CDR3 nucleotide sequence: TGCGCCAGCAGCCAAACCGGGACACCAGGGGCCAATGAGCAGTTCTTC.